This TCR beta chain was documented in a study of blood T cell repertoires in COVID-19 (dated by TCRdb to 2019 to 2021). Background on the whole study: Samples from collaborators originated in the United States, Italy and Spain and spanned both the acute and convalescent phases of COVID-19. The material from the prospective study consisted of cDNA or gDNA derived from T cells, B-cell-depleted T cells, or PBMCs. The dataset comprised deeply sampled blood TCRbeta repertoires from subjects exposed to, actively infected with, or recovered from COVID-19. A freely available public database, intended as a resource for researchers studying the immune response to SARS-CoV-2, is where the repertoires were released. The samples were drawn from two sources: the first 160 participants of the ongoing ImmuneRACE study, and some 1,300 subjects contributed by 6 global collaborators. The sample metadata nearly always contained a de-identified subject ID, COVID-19 status, age in years and sex. Where available, HLA class I and class II types were obtained from metadata supplied by the sample provider rather than from assay-based typing.

Comment on this clone: Its antigen is unknown. Base quality data are lacking; no much larger clone is found one base away.

Each collaborating institution followed its own protocols to collect whole blood in K2EDTA tubes. For TCRbeta analysis, collaborator samples were shipped as frozen whole blood, as isolated PBMCs, or as DNA extracted from either sample type. Results and caveats for the whole study, not just this receptor: The amount of clinical and demographic metadata varied by source and participant and was provided uncurated.

Trimming leaves V shorter by 0 bases and J shorter by 5 bases, with the junction holding 5 bases beyond the gene matches. Sequences MNHNY (CDR1) and SVGAGI (CDR2) are obtained from the germline V gene (reference sequence). The CDR3 measures 15 amino acids from cysteine to phenylalanine. The read is trimmed to its CDR3 DNA, 45 bases read in frame from base 1. The immunoSEQ Assay, a bias-controlled multiplex PCR, was used to amplify TCRbeta CDR3 regions from genomic DNA. On the authors' methods: The number of nucleated cells in each sample was estimated from the amplification of reference gene primers within the assay. Sequence reads were collapsed and filtered to measure the absolute abundance of every unique TCRbeta CDR3 rearrangement. For each sample, productive Simpson clonality was calculated by taking the square root of Simpson's diversity index across productive rearrangements. TCRdb retrieved this table from immuneACCESS and kept in-frame rearrangements only. Not all clones are present; in checked studies, unresolved V genes account for under half, and no reason is known for the remainder. V, J and clone size are taken as reported in that table, and D and trimming were inferred from the DNA itself. The sample has 110,000 to 150,000 clones on record, around 91% of them singletons. Around 2.9% of the sample goes to the ten largest clones.

This chain joins TRBV6-6 to TRBJ2-7; 9 nucleotides in the junction match TRBD2. The specimen was peripheral blood. This TCR was recovered from an older woman with active COVID-19. The CDR3 reads CASSYSSSGSNEQYF. The bases are TGTGCCAGCAGTTACTCGAGTAGCGGGAGTAACGAGCAGTACTTC.